The rows below give T cell receptor beta chains drawn from one sample of a study of identical twins. TCRdb itself ran the 5' RACE reads through MiXCR, one entry per CDR3 protein. The table lists about 1.7 million distinct CDR3 sequences, around a third of them singletons. Sequencing input: cord blood. These receptors were collected from a newborn girl in good health. Both conserved end residues are part of each CDR3. Fields, in order: CDR3 DNA, CDR3 protein, CDR3 length, clone size, D gene, J gene, V gene. The D gene is left open where the match is weak. Size tells how often a clone was seen (once, few, many) or the class of an expanded clone, and some rows leave it out.

CDR3nt: TGCGCCAGCAGCTCAGTCTCTGGGGCCAACGTCCTGACTTTC
CDR3aa: CASSSVSGANVLTF
len: 14
abundance: many
d_gene: .
j_gene: TRBJ2-6
v_gene: TRBV5-1

CDR3nt: TGTGCCAGCAGCGAAACTAGCGGGGGGCCCACAGATACGCAGTATTTT
CDR3aa: CASSETSGGPTDTQYF
len: 16
abundance: .
d_gene: TRBD2
j_gene: TRBJ2-3
v_gene: TRBV2

CDR3nt: TGCGCCAGCAGCTTGGGGGAATTATTCACAGATACGCAGTATTTT
CDR3aa: CASSLGELFTDTQYF
len: 15
abundance: .
d_gene: .
j_gene: TRBJ2-3
v_gene: TRBV5-1

CDR3nt: TGTGCCAGCAGGGCGACAGACGCTAGCACAGATACGCAGTATTTT
CDR3aa: CASRATDASTDTQYF
len: 15
abundance: few
d_gene: .
j_gene: TRBJ2-3
v_gene: TRBV28

CDR3nt: TGTGCCAGCAGTAGACTAGCGGGAGGGCTAGCCAAAAACATTCAGTACTTC
CDR3aa: CASSRLAGGLAKNIQYF
len: 17
abundance: many
d_gene: TRBD2
j_gene: TRBJ2-4
v_gene: TRBV9

CDR3nt: TGTGCCAGCAGCTTATCCCCGGGACAGGGATATTATACGCAGTATTTT
CDR3aa: CASSLSPGQGYYTQYF
len: 16
abundance: .
d_gene: TRBD1
j_gene: TRBJ2-3
v_gene: TRBV7-8

CDR3nt: TGCAGTGGGGAGAATTCTAGCGGCCCCTACGAGCAGTACTTC
CDR3aa: CSGENSSGPYEQYF
len: 14
abundance: .
d_gene: TRBD2
j_gene: TRBJ2-7
v_gene: TRBV20-1

CDR3nt: TGTGCCAGCAGTCCCCCCACCGGGAGGGATACGCAGTATTTT
CDR3aa: CASSPPTGRDTQYF
len: 14
abundance: few
d_gene: TRBD2
j_gene: TRBJ2-3
v_gene: TRBV25-1

CDR3nt: TGTGCCAGCAGTCTATTATGGGGAGGGGGAGAGACCCAGTACTTC
CDR3aa: CASSLLWGGGETQYF
len: 15
abundance: .
d_gene: .
j_gene: TRBJ2-5
v_gene: TRBV25-1

CDR3nt: TGCGCCAGCAGCGATACAGCTTACGGGGCTGAAGCTTTCTTT
CDR3aa: CASSDTAYGAEAFF
len: 14
abundance: .
d_gene: .
j_gene: TRBJ1-1
v_gene: TRBV5-1

CDR3nt: TGTGCCAGCAGCCTCGGGACTAGCGGGAGATTAGTGGAAGAGGCCCAGTACTTC
CDR3aa: CASSLGTSGRLVEEAQYF
len: 18
abundance: .
d_gene: TRBD2
j_gene: TRBJ2-7
v_gene: TRBV4-2

CDR3nt: TGCAGTGCTAGTAGAACGGAGAACACTGAAGCTTTCTTT
CDR3aa: CSASRTENTEAFF
len: 13
abundance: few
d_gene: .
j_gene: TRBJ1-1
v_gene: TRBV20-1

CDR3nt: TGCAGCGGGGGCCGTCCGAACACCGGGGAGCTGTTTTTT
CDR3aa: CSGGRPNTGELFF
len: 13
abundance: few
d_gene: .
j_gene: TRBJ2-2
v_gene: TRBV29-1

CDR3nt: TGCAGTGCTAGACCTAGCGGGAGCAGCTCCTACGAGCAGTACTTC
CDR3aa: CSARPSGSSSYEQYF
len: 15
abundance: few
d_gene: TRBD2
j_gene: TRBJ2-7
v_gene: TRBV20-1

CDR3nt: TGTGCCATCAGTGGGACTAGCGAAGAGACCCAGTACTTC
CDR3aa: CAISGTSEETQYF
len: 13
abundance: many
d_gene: TRBD2
j_gene: TRBJ2-5
v_gene: TRBV10-3

CDR3nt: TGTGCCAGCAGTTTCACTAGTTCCGGATACAATGAGCAGTTCTTC
CDR3aa: CASSFTSSGYNEQFF
len: 15
abundance: .
d_gene: .
j_gene: TRBJ2-1
v_gene: TRBV6-5

CDR3nt: TGTGCCAGCAGCCAAGGAATTGGGATTAGGATCCATGAGCAGTTCTTC
CDR3aa: CASSQGIGIRIHEQFF
len: 16
abundance: once
d_gene: .
j_gene: TRBJ2-1
v_gene: TRBV3-1

CDR3nt: TGCGCCAGCAGCTTACGATCGGGACTAGCGGGAGGGGACAATGAGCAGTTCTTC
CDR3aa: CASSLRSGLAGGDNEQFF
len: 18
abundance: few
d_gene: TRBD2
j_gene: TRBJ2-1
v_gene: TRBV5-1

CDR3nt: TGTGCCAGCAGTTTCGGATGGACAGCCTCCTACGAGCAGTACTTC
CDR3aa: CASSFGWTASYEQYF
len: 15
abundance: many
d_gene: .
j_gene: TRBJ2-7
v_gene: TRBV6-5

CDR3nt: TGCGCCAGCAGCTTTAGTAGGGTCACAGATACGCAGTATTTT
CDR3aa: CASSFSRVTDTQYF
len: 14
abundance: .
d_gene: .
j_gene: TRBJ2-3
v_gene: TRBV5-1

CDR3nt: TGTGCCAGCATCAGACAGGGGGAGGCAGATACGCAGTATTTT
CDR3aa: CASIRQGEADTQYF
len: 14
abundance: .
d_gene: TRBD1
j_gene: TRBJ2-3
v_gene: TRBV13

CDR3nt: TGTGCCAGCAGCTTGTTAATCGAGCAGTACTTC
CDR3aa: CASSLLIEQYF
len: 11
abundance: .
d_gene: .
j_gene: TRBJ2-7
v_gene: TRBV7-9

CDR3nt: TGTGCCAGCAGTGATCGGGGGGCAGGCCCCAATGAGCAGTTCTTC
CDR3aa: CASSDRGAGPNEQFF
len: 15
abundance: .
d_gene: .
j_gene: TRBJ2-1
v_gene: TRBV2

CDR3nt: TGTGCCAGCAGTCTCGGGCAGGCCTACCAAGAGACCCAGTACTTC
CDR3aa: CASSLGQAYQETQYF
len: 15
abundance: many
d_gene: .
j_gene: TRBJ2-5
v_gene: TRBV5-1

CDR3nt: TGTGCCAGCAGTCCCGGAGACCCGAACACTGAAGCTTTCTTT
CDR3aa: CASSPGDPNTEAFF
len: 14
abundance: many
d_gene: .
j_gene: TRBJ1-1
v_gene: TRBV12-3/TRBV12-4

CDR3nt: TGTGCCAGCACCTCAGTCGCAGATACGCAGTATTTT
CDR3aa: CASTSVADTQYF
len: 12
abundance: .
d_gene: .
j_gene: TRBJ2-3
v_gene: TRBV12-3/TRBV12-4

CDR3nt: TGTGCCAGCAGTGAGGGACAGGGGAAGTCGAACACTGAAGCTTTCTTT
CDR3aa: CASSEGQGKSNTEAFF
len: 16
abundance: .
d_gene: TRBD1
j_gene: TRBJ1-1
v_gene: TRBV25-1

CDR3nt: TGCAGCGTTCAAGACACCCAGGCGGGAAAACTGTTTTTT
CDR3aa: CSVQDTQAGKLFF
len: 13
abundance: few
d_gene: .
j_gene: TRBJ1-4
v_gene: TRBV29-1

CDR3nt: TGTGCCAGCAGCGATTCACAGGGGGACGATAATTCACCCCTCCACTTT
CDR3aa: CASSDSQGDDNSPLHF
len: 16
abundance: .
d_gene: TRBD1
j_gene: TRBJ1-6
v_gene: TRBV28